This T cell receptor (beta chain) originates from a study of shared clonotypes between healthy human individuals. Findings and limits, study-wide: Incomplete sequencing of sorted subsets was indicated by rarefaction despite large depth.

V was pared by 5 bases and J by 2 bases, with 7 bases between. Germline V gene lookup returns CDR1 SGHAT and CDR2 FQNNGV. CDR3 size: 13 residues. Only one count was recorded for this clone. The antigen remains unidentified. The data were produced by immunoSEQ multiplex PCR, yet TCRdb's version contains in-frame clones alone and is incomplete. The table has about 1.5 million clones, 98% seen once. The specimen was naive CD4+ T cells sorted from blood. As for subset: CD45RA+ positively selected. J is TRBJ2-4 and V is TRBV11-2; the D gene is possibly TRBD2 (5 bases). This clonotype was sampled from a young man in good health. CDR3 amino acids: CASSVGTKNIQYF. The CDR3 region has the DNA TGTGCCAGCAGCGTCGGGACCAAAAACATTCAGTACTTC.